These T cell receptor beta chains were read from a single sample in a study of beta chain features in type 1 diabetes. Some clones are missing from TCRdb's copy, which holds only in-frame ones; the method was immunoSEQ multiplex PCR. Of around 310,000 clones in the sample, roughly 14% were seen once. The sequenced sample consisted of naive CD4+ T cells from blood. These TCRs come from a woman between 18 and 30 years old with type 1 diabetes. The CDR3 runs from the conserved cysteine through the conserved F or W. Each record gives: J gene, clone size, V gene, D gene, CDR3 DNA, CDR3 protein. D genes are given only for firm matches. For some rows the clone size is stated as once, few or many, or as a class when expanded; others skip it.

TRBJ2-5,NA,TRBV12-5,TRBD2,TGTGCTAGTGGACGGGGACTAGCGGAAGAGACCCAGTACTTC,CASGRGLAEETQYF
TRBJ2-1,few,TRBV9,NA,TGTGCCAGCAGCGTCTCCTCCGACTCCGGCTCCTACAATGAGCAGTTCTTC,CASSVSSDSGSYNEQFF
TRBJ2-7,NA,TRBV9,TRBD2,TGTGCCAGCAGCGCCGGGGGGGCAAACTCCTACGAGCAGTACTTC,CASSAGGANSYEQYF
TRBJ2-3,many,TRBV4-3,NA,TGCGCCAGCAGCCAAGATCGCGGCACAGATACGCAGTATTTT,CASSQDRGTDTQYF
TRBJ2-1,few,TRBV5-1,TRBD2,TGCGCCAGCAGCCGCCCGTTAGCGGGAAAGGGGAATGAGCAGTTCTTC,CASSRPLAGKGNEQFF
TRBJ1-1,few,TRBV28,TRBD1,TGTGCCAGCAGTTCAAACCCCGGGACAGGGGATCGCACTGAAGCTTTCTTT,CASSSNPGTGDRTEAFF
TRBJ2-3,NA,TRBV9,NA,TGTGCCAGCAGCGTTCTAGGGGGGGAGGGAGATACGCAGTATTTT,CASSVLGGEGDTQYF
TRBJ2-5,NA,TRBV7-9,NA,TGTGCCAGCAGCTTAAACCAGGGACAAGAGACCCAGTACTTC,CASSLNQGQETQYF
TRBJ2-5,NA,TRBV7-9,TRBD2,TGTGCCAGCAGCCCTAACCCCGGGCGGGGGGAGACCCAGTACTTC,CASSPNPGRGETQYF
TRBJ2-3,few,TRBV30,NA,TGTGCCTGGAGTGAGAGGTCCATCACAGATACGCAGTATTTT,CAWSERSITDTQYF
TRBJ1-5,NA,TRBV28,NA,TGTGCCAGCAGTTCCCCAGGGCTCGGCAATCAGCCCCAGCATTTT,CASSSPGLGNQPQHF
TRBJ2-6,few,TRBV10-3,TRBD1,TGTGCCATCAGCGCCGGGACAGGGCGTGGGGCCAACGTCCTGACTTTC,CAISAGTGRGANVLTF
TRBJ1-1,NA,TRBV5-4,NA,TGTGCCAGCAGCTCGACAGTCCCTGGGGCCACTGAAGCTTTCTTT,CASSSTVPGATEAFF
TRBJ1-1,NA,TRBV30,TRBD1,TGTGCCTGGAGTGTCCGGACAGGGGGTTGGAACACTGAAGCTTTCTTT,CAWSVRTGGWNTEAFF
TRBJ2-3,NA,TRBV19,TRBD1,TGTGCCACCGCAGGGGGCAGGCGAAACACAGATACGCAGTATTTT,CATAGGRRNTDTQYF
TRBJ1-5,NA,TRBV7-9,TRBD1,TGTGCCAGCAGCTTCGACAGGGGGCCCGGGGCGGCCCAGCATTTT,CASSFDRGPGAAQHF
TRBJ1-1,few,TRBV29-1,NA,TGCAGCGTTCAGGACAGAGCGTACACTGAAGCTTTCTTT,CSVQDRAYTEAFF
TRBJ2-7,NA,TRBV5-4,NA,TGTGCCAGCAGCTTGGTTTTGCGGGACGAGCAGTACTTC,CASSLVLRDEQYF
TRBJ1-2,NA,TRBV7-2,NA,TGTGCCAGCAGCTTAGAGGACAGTATCCGTGGCTACACCTTC,CASSLEDSIRGYTF
TRBJ2-1,NA,TRBV4-1,TRBD1,TGCGCCAGCAGCCAAGGACAGGGGCGAACCTACAATGAGCAGTTCTTC,CASSQGQGRTYNEQFF
TRBJ2-1,few,TRBV21-1,NA,TGTGCCAGCAGCAAAGACGAGAGACAGGGGAAGCAATGGTATCATGAGCAGTTCTTC,CASSKDERQGKQWYHEQFF
TRBJ2-1,NA,TRBV5-1,TRBD1,TGCGCCAGCAGCTCCAGGGGGCGGGAAAACAATGAGCAGTTCTTC,CASSSRGRENNEQFF
TRBJ1-2,NA,TRBV11-3,TRBD1,TGTGCCAGCAGCCCCGGGACAGGGGGTGGCTACACCTTC,CASSPGTGGGYTF
TRBJ1-3,NA,TRBV18,TRBD1,TGTGCCAGCTCACGGGACAGGGCTCCTGGAAACACCATATATTTT,CASSRDRAPGNTIYF
TRBJ1-5,NA,TRBV10-3,NA,TGTGCCATCAGTGGAGACAGATCTAGCAATCAGCCCCAGCATTTT,CAISGDRSSNQPQHF
TRBJ1-1,few,TRBV19,NA,TGTGCCAGTAGTAGCCAGACAGGCATGAACACTGAAGCTTTCTTT,CASSSQTGMNTEAFF
TRBJ2-7,NA,TRBV5-1,TRBD2,TGCGCCAGCAGTCTCGGGACTAGCGGCTACGAGCAGTACTTC,CASSLGTSGYEQYF
TRBJ1-2,NA,TRBV30,TRBD1,TGTGCCTGGAGTGTACAGAGGTGGGACAGGGGTGACGATGGCTACACCTTC,CAWSVQRWDRGDDGYTF
TRBJ1-1,NA,TRBV4-1,TRBD1,TGCGCCAGCAGCCAGTTGGGACAGGGGGTATGGAGCACTGAAGCTTTCTTT,CASSQLGQGVWSTEAFF
TRBJ2-1,few,TRBV19,TRBD2,TGTGCCAGTAGTAAGGGACTAGCGGCTTACTCCTACAATGAGCAGTTCTTC,CASSKGLAAYSYNEQFF
TRBJ2-2,few,TRBV9,TRBD2,TGTGCCAGCAGCCCACGCGCGGGAGCCCACACCGGGGAGCTGTTTTTT,CASSPRAGAHTGELFF
TRBJ2-1,NA,TRBV4-1,NA,TGCGCCAGCAGCCAACCATCCCCCTACAATGAGCAGTTCTTC,CASSQPSPYNEQFF
TRBJ1-5,few,TRBV18,NA,TGTGCCAGCTCACCACCCAACAGGGCGAGGGATCAGCCCCAGCATTTT,CASSPPNRARDQPQHF
TRBJ2-5,NA,TRBV29-1,TRBD2,TGCAGCCTGACGGGGGGGAGTGGGCAAGAGACCCAGTACTTC,CSLTGGSGQETQYF
TRBJ2-7,NA,TRBV30,NA,TGTGCCTACAGTACAGGGTTTGACGAGCAGTACTTC,CAYSTGFDEQYF
TRBJ1-1,few,TRBV11-1,NA,TGTGCCAGCAGCTTCCGGGGGAACACTGAAGCTTTCTTT,CASSFRGNTEAFF
TRBJ1-1,few,TRBV28,TRBD1,TGTGCCAGCAGTCCCCACAGGGGGCGAGGCACTGAAGCTTTCTTT,CASSPHRGRGTEAFF
TRBJ1-1,few,TRBV7-3,TRBD1,TGTGCCAGCAGCTTAGCCGGGACAGGGGGCTTGGTCACTGAAGCTTTCTTT,CASSLAGTGGLVTEAFF
TRBJ2-1,few,TRBV7-2,TRBD2,TGTGCCAGCAGCCGGCACTTCGGACTAGCGGGGTCCTACAATGAGCAGTTCTTC,CASSRHFGLAGSYNEQFF
TRBJ1-2,few,TRBV5-6,NA,TGTGCCAGCAGCTTGGGTCCACGGACAGCGGACGGATTATTCTTC,CASSLGPRTADGLFF
TRBJ2-5,few,TRBV30,TRBD2,TGTGCCTGGAGTGTAGGGCTAGCGGGAGTAGGGCAAGAGACCCAGTACTTC,CAWSVGLAGVGQETQYF